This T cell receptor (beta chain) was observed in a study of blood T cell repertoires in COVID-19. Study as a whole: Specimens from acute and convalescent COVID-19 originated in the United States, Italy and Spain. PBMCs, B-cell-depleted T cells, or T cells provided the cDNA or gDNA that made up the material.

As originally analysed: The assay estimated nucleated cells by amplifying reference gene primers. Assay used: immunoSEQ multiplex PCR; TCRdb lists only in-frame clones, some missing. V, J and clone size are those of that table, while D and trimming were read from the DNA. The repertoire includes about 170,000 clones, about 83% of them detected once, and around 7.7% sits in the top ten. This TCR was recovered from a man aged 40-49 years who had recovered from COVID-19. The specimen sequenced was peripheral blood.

The CDR3 DNA sequence: TGTGCCAGTAGGGACACAAATCAGCCCCAGCATTTT. Its protein is CASRDTNQPQHF. This sequence joins TRBV19 and TRBJ1-5; possible D gene TRBD1, 5 bases. Germline CDR1 and CDR2: LNHDA and SQIVND (reference sequence). This CDR3 spans 12 amino acids. V was cut by 6 bases and J by 4 bases, with 7 bases left in between.